This T cell receptor (beta chain) was identified in a study of CD8 T cells in ankylosing spondylitis. The germline V gene has CDR1 MNHNS and CDR2 SASEGT. This CDR3 is 17 amino acids long. J was trimmed by 2 bases and V by 6 bases; bases with no gene match: 10. A quantitative 5'-RACE method, one with molecular barcodes, was used to make TCR beta libraries. A single record per CDR3 protein comes from TCRdb applying MiXCR to the 5' RACE reads. The profile shows 300,000 to 400,000 distinct CDR3 sequences, 14% to 15% of them singletons. A remark on this clonotype: Its target is unknown.

Regarding the study as a whole: There was a TCR beta motif, made of fewer than 10 highly homologous variants, that appeared characteristic of ankylosing spondylitis blood. Reportedly, matched ankylosing spondylitis synovial fluid was significantly enriched for disease-linked clones.

This sequence originates from a male donor with ankylosing spondylitis or in good health (not recorded which). Sequencing was carried out using blood, either unsorted or a sorted T cell fraction (not recorded which). The rearrangement uses TRBV6-1 and TRBJ2-7; 13 bases are a match to TRBD2. DNA of the CDR3: TGTGCCAGCAGAACTAGCGGGAGGGCCCTCTTAACCTACGAGCAGTACTTC. Protein: CASRTSGRALLTYEQYF.